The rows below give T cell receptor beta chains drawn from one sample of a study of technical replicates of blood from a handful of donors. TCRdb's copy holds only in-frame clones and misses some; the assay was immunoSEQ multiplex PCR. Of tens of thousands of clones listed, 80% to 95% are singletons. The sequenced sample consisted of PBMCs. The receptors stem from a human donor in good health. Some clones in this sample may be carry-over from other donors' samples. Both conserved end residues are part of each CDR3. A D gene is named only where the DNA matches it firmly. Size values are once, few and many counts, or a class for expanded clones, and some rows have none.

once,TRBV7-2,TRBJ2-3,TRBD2,TGTGCCAGCCCAAAGGCCGGGGGGACCACAGATACGCAGTATTTT,CASPKAGGTTDTQYF
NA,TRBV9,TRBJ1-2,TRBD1,TGTGCCAGCAGCGCACACAGGGGGCAGGGAGGCGTCGGTGGCTACACCTTC,CASSAHRGQGGVGGYTF
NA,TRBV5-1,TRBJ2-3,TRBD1,TGCGCCAGCAGCCTGGGGACAGGGATCCCCACAGATACGCAGTATTTT,CASSLGTGIPTDTQYF
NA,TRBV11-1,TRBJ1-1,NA,TGTGCCAGCAGCTGGCACCAGGCTCTGGCTGAAGCTTTCTTT,CASSWHQALAEAFF
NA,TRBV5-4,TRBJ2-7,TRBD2,TGTGCCAGCAGCTTGCGGGGACTAGCCCACTACGAGCAGTACTTC,CASSLRGLAHYEQYF
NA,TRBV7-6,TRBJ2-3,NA,TGTGCCAGCAGCCCACAACAGGGCGGCACAGATACGCAGTATTTT,CASSPQQGGTDTQYF
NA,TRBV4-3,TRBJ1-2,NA,TGCGCCAGCAGCCAGGATGCCAGGGGAATTTATGGCTACACCTTC,CASSQDARGIYGYTF
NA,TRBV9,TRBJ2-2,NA,TGTGCCAGCAGCGTATCCAGCGGAGCGAACACCGGGGAGCTGTTTTTT,CASSVSSGANTGELFF
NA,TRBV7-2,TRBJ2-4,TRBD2,TGTGCCAGCAGCTTCGGCGGGAGAGCCAAAAACATTCAGTACTTC,CASSFGGRAKNIQYF
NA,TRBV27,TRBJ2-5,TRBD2,TGTGCCAGCAGTTTTAGCGGGAGGGCCGAGGAGACCCAGTACTTC,CASSFSGRAEETQYF
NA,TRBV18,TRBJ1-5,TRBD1,TGTGCCAGCTCACCTTCGACAGGGGTGAACGGTCAGCCCCAGCATTTT,CASSPSTGVNGQPQHF
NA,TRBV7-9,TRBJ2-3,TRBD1,TGTGCCAGCAGCCCCCGGGACAGGAGCACAGATACGCAGTATTTT,CASSPRDRSTDTQYF
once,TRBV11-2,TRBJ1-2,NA,TGTGCCAGCAGCTTGTCAGGGTATAGCTATGGCTACACCTTC,CASSLSGYSYGYTF
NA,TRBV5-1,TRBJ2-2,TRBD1,TGCGCCAGCAGCCCAAAGGGACAGGGGGCGCGCAACACCGGGGAGCTGTTTTTT,CASSPKGQGARNTGELFF
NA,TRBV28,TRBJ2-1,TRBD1,TGTGCCAGCAGTCCCCAGCCGGGACAGGGGATCGATGAGCAGTTCTTC,CASSPQPGQGIDEQFF
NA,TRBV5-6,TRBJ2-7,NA,TGTGCCAGCAGCTTGGAGGGGGTTCTACACGAGCAGTACTTC,CASSLEGVLHEQYF
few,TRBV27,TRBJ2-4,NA,TGTGCCAGCAGTTTATCGCGCAACCTAGCCAAAAACATTCAGTACTTC,CASSLSRNLAKNIQYF
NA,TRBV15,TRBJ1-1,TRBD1,TGTGCCACCAGCAGAGAAACAGGGGATCGGGCTGAAGCTTTCTTT,CATSRETGDRAEAFF
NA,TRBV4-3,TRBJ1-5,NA,TGCGCCAGCAGCCAAGATCTCGTGAGATTAAGCAATCAGCCCCAGCATTTT,CASSQDLVRLSNQPQHF
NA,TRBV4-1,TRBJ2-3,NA,TGCGCCAGCAGCCCTCAGGGGAAAGATACGCAGTATTTT,CASSPQGKDTQYF
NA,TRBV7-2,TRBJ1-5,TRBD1,TGTGCCAGCAGCTTAACCGGGACAGGGGGCAGTAATCAGCCCCAGCATTTT,CASSLTGTGGSNQPQHF
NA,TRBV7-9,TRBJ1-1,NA,TGTGCCAGCAGCGTTGGGACAACCAGGGAAGCTTTCTTT,CASSVGTTREAFF
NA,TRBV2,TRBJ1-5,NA,TGTGCCAGCAGTGGAGGCTGGGATCAGCCCCAGCATTTT,CASSGGWDQPQHF
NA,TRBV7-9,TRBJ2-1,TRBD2,TGTGCCAGCAGCTTCGCTAGCGGGAGAAATGAGCAGTTCTTC,CASSFASGRNEQFF
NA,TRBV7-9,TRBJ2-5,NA,TGTGCCAGCAGCTTACCCAGGGAGGTGGAGACCCAGTACTTC,CASSLPREVETQYF
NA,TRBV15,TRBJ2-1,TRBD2,TGTGCCACCAGCAGAGATGAGGCGGGAGGATACAATGAGCAGTTCTTC,CATSRDEAGGYNEQFF
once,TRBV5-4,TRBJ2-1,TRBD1,TGTGCCAGCAGCTGGGGGGGGACAGGGTCCAATGAGCAGTTCTTC,CASSWGGTGSNEQFF
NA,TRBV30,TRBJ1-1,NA,TGTGCCTGGAGTGTAGGAGGGGCGGACACTGAAGCTTTCTTT,CAWSVGGADTEAFF
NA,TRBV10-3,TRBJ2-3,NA,TGTGCCATCAAGGTTGCGGGTGGAGGGACAGATACGCAGTATTTT,CAIKVAGGGTDTQYF
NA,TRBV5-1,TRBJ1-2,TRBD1,TGCGCCAGCAGCTTAGACAGGGACAGCTATGGCTACACCTTC,CASSLDRDSYGYTF
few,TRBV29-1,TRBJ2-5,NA,TGCAGCGTTGGGAGGTCCGAGACCCAGTACTTC,CSVGRSETQYF
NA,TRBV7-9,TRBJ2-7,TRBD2,TGTGCCAGCAGCGAAACGTCTAGCGGGAGGTACGAGCAGTACTTC,CASSETSSGRYEQYF
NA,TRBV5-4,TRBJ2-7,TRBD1,TGTGCCAGCAGCTTGGACAGGGGGCATTACGAGCAGTACTTC,CASSLDRGHYEQYF
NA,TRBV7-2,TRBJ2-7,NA,TGTGCCAGCAGCTTAGAGTCCGGGGGTGAGCAGTACTTC,CASSLESGGEQYF
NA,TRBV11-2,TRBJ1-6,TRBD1,TGTGCCAGCAGCTCACCGGTTGACAGGGGGTCCTATAATTCACCCCTCCACTTT,CASSSPVDRGSYNSPLHF
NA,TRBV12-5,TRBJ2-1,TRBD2,TGTGCTAGTGGCCGAAGCGATTCCGGGACTAGCGGGAGGGTTGGTGAGCAGTTCTTC,CASGRSDSGTSGRVGEQFF
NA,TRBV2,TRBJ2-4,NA,TGTGCCAGCAGTGTCAGAGGAGGGACCAAAAACATTCAGTACTTC,CASSVRGGTKNIQYF
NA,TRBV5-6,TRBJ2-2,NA,TGTGCCAGCAGCCGGAGACAGGTTCAGAACACCGGGGAGCTGTTTTTT,CASSRRQVQNTGELFF
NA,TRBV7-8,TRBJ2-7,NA,TGTGCCAGCAGCTTTATGGCCAGTCTAGCGAGGACCAGCTCCTACGAGCAGTACTTC,CASSFMASLARTSSYEQYF
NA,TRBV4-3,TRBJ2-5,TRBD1,TGCGCCAGCAGTGCCACGGGGGACAGGGGGACCCAGTACTTC,CASSATGDRGTQYF
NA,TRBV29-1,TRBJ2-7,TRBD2,TGCAGCGGACTTGTAGCGGGAGGCGACTCCTACGAGCAGTACTTC,CSGLVAGGDSYEQYF
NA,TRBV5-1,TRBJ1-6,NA,TGCGCCAGCAAGGTGGCAGGGTGGAATTCACCCCTCCACTTT,CASKVAGWNSPLHF
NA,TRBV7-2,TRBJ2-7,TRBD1,TGTGCCAGCAGCTTTCAGGGGGAATTCGACGAGCAGTACTTC,CASSFQGEFDEQYF
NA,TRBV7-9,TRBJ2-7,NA,TGTGCCAGCAGCTTAGCGGGAGATAGCTACGAGCAGTACTTC,CASSLAGDSYEQYF
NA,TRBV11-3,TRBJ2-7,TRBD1,TGTGCCAGCAGCCCGGACAGGGGGTCCTACGAGCAGTACTTC,CASSPDRGSYEQYF
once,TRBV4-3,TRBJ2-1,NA,TGCGCCAGCAGCCAAGACTCGAGCTCCTACAATGAGCAGTTCTTC,CASSQDSSSYNEQFF
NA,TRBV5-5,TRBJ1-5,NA,TGTGCCAGCAGCTTGGATCTCGGGAGTGAGCCAAATCAGCCCCAGCATTTT,CASSLDLGSEPNQPQHF
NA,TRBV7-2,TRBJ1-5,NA,TGTGCCAGCAGCCCTGCTCTGGGTGCGGGTCAGCCCCAGCATTTT,CASSPALGAGQPQHF
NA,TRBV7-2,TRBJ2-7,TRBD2,TGTGCCAGCAGCTTAGTTCTAGCGGGGCCTTACGAGCAGTACTTC,CASSLVLAGPYEQYF
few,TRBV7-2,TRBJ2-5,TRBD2,TGTGCCAGCAGCTTAGCAACTAGCGGGGGACAAGAGACCCAGTACTTC,CASSLATSGGQETQYF
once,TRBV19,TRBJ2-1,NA,TGTGCCAGTAGTATAGGGGTGCGCGGGGTTAACTCCTACAATGAGCAGTTCTTC,CASSIGVRGVNSYNEQFF
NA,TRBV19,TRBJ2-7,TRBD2,TGTGCCAGTACGGCGGGAGGGCCAAACGAGCAGTACTTC,CASTAGGPNEQYF